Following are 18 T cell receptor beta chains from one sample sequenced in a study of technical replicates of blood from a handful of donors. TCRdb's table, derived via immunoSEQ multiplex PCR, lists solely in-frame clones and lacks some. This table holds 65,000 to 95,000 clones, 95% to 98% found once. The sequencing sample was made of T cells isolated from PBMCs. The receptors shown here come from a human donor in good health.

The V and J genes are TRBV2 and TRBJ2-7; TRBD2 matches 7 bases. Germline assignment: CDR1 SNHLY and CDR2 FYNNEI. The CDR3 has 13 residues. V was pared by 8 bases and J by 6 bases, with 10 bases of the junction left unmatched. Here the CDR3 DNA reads TGTGCCAGCCGAAGCGGGATAGTCTCCGAGCAGTACTTC. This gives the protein CASRSGIVSEQYF.

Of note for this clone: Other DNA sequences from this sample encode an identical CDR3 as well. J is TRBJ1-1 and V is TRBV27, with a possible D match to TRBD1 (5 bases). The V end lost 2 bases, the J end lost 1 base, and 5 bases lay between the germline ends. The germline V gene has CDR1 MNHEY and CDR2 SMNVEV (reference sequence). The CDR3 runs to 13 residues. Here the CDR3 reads CASSLQGNTEAFF. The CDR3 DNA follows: TGTGCCAGCAGTTTACAGGGGAACACTGAAGCTTTCTTT.

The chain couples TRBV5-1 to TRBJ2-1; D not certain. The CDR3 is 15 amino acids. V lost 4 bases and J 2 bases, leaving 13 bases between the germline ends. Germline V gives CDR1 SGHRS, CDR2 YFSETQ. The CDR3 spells CASSVHSPTYNEQFF. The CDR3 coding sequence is TGCGCCAGCAGCGTCCACTCTCCTACCTACAATGAGCAGTTCTTC.

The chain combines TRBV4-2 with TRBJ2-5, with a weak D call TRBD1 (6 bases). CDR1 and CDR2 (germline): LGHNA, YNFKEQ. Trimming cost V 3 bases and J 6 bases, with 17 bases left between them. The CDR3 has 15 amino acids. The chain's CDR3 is CASSHRGGEGKTQYF. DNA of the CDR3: TGTGCCAGCAGCCATCGAGGGGGAGAGGGGAAGACCCAGTACTTC.

The CDR3 DNA reads as TGTGCCAGCAGTGGGACAGCGGCCCAATACGAGCAGTACTTC. Translation: CASSGTAAQYEQYF. The chain links TRBV6-1 to TRBJ2-7; D might be TRBD1 (6 bases). The CDR3 covers 14 residues. Per germline, CDR1 MNHNS and CDR2 SASEGT. Trimming shortened V by 4 bases and J by 4 bases, and 14 bases separated the two germline ends.

CDR3 DNA sequence: TGTGCCAGCAGAGCCGGGAGCGGGAATATGGCCGGGGAGCTGTTTTTT. This codes for CASRAGSGNMAGELFF. The chain joins TRBV2 to TRBJ2-2; 7 bases are shared with TRBD2. Per the germline V gene, CDR1 is SNHLY and CDR2 is FYNNEI. The CDR3 is 16 amino acids. Trimming took 6 bases from V and 6 from J; bases not matched to a gene: 13.

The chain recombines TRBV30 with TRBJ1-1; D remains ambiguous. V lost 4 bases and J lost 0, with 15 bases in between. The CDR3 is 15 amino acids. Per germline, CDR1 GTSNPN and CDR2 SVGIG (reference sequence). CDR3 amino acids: CAWIPMRILNTEAFF. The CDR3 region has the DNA TGTGCCTGGATTCCCATGAGGATTTTGAACACTGAAGCTTTCTTT.

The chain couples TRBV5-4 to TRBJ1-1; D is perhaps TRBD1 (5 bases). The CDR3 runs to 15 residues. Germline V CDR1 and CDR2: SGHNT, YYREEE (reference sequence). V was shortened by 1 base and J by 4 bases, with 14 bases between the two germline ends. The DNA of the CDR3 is TGTGCCAGCAGCTTGTCGTCCGGGGGACTCACTGAAGCTTTCTTT. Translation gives CASSLSSGGLTEAFF.

DNA for the CDR3: TGTGCCAGTAACGCGAGAGCCTCGGAGACCCAGTACTTC. It codes for CASNARASETQYF. The V gene is TRBV19, the J gene TRBJ2-5; D is uncertain. This CDR3 has 13 residues. Germline CDR1 reads LNHDA; CDR2 reads SQIVND (reference sequence). Trimming stripped 7 bases from V and 5 bases from J, with 14 bases between. Complete variable domain (other parts from reference TRBV19 and TRBJ2-5): DGGITQSPKYLFRKEGQNVTLSCEQNLNHDAMYWYRQDPGQGLRLIYYSQIVNDFQKGDIAEGYSVSREKKESFPLTVTSAQKNPTAFYLCASNARASETQYFGPGTRLLVL.

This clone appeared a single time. The CDR3 region is CASSLALSTQRAYEQYF. In nucleotides, the CDR3 is TGTGCCAGCAGCTTAGCGCTATCCACCCAGAGGGCATACGAGCAGTACTTC. The V gene is TRBV7-9, the J gene TRBJ2-7; the D gene is possibly TRBD2 (5 bases). Germline assignment: CDR1 SEHNR and CDR2 FQNEAQ (reference sequence). Trimming removed 0 bases at V and 4 bases at J, with 19 bases between. There are 17 residues in the CDR3.

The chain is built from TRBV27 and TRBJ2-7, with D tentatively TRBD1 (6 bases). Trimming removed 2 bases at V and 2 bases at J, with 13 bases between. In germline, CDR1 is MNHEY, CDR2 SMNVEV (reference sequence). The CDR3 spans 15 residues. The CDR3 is CASSLVGASTYEQYF. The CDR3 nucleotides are TGTGCCAGCAGTTTAGTGGGGGCCTCTACCTACGAGCAGTACTTC.

This CDR3 reads CASSGQGRGFGNTEAFF. CDR3 DNA: TGTGCCAGCAGCGGTCAGGGGAGGGGATTTGGGAACACTGAAGCTTTCTTT. J is TRBJ1-1 and V is TRBV11-2, with D possibly TRBD1 on 6 matching bases. Trimming shortened V by 5 bases and J by 1 base, and 20 bases separated the two germline ends. The CDR3 covers 17 residues. Germline CDR1 reads SGHAT; CDR2 reads FQNNGV. The complete variable domain, with remaining parts taken from reference TRBV11-2 and TRBJ1-1, reads EAGVAQSPRYKIIEKRQSVAFWCNPISGHATLYWYQQILGQGPKLLIQFQNNGVVDDSQLPKDRFSAERLKGVDSTLKIQPAKLEDSAVYLCASSGQGRGFGNTEAFFGQGTRLTVV.

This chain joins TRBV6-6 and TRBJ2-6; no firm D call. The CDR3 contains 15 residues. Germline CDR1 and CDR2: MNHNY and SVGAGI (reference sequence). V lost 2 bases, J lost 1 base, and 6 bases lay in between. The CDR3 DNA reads TGTGCCAGCAGTTACCCCGGTTCTGGGGCCAACGTCCTGACTTTC. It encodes CASSYPGSGANVLTF.

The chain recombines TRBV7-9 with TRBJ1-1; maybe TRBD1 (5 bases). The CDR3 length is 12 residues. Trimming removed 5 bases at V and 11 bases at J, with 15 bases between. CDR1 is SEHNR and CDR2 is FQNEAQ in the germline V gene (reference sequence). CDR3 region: CASSPSAGGAFF. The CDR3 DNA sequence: TGTGCCAGCAGCCCAAGTGCCGGGGGGGCTTTCTTT. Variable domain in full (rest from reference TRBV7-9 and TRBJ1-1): DTGVSQNPRHKITKRGQNVTFRCDPISEHNRLYWYRQTLGQGPEFLTYFQNEAQLEKSRLLSDRFSAERPKGSFSTLEIQRTEQGDSAMYLCASSPSAGGAFFGQGTRLTVV.

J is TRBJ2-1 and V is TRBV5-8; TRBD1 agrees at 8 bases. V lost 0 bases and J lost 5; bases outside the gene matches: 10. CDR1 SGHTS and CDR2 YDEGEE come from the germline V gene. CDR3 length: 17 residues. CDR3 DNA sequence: TGTGCCAGCAGCTTGGTATCAGGGGGCGAGAACAACAATGAGCAGTTCTTC. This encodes CASSLVSGGENNNEQFF.

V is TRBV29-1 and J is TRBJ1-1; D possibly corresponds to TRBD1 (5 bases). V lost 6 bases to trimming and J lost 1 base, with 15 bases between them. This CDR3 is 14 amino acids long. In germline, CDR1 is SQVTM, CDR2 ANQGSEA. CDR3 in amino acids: CSVAEDTSNTEAFF. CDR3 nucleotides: TGCAGCGTCGCCGAGGACACCTCGAACACTGAAGCTTTCTTT. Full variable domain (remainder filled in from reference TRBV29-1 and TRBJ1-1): SAVISQKPSRDICQRGTSLTIQCQVDSQVTMMFWYRQQPGQSLTLIATANQGSEATYESGFVIDKFPISRPNLTFSTLTVSNMSPEDSSIYLCSVAEDTSNTEAFFGQGTRLTVV.

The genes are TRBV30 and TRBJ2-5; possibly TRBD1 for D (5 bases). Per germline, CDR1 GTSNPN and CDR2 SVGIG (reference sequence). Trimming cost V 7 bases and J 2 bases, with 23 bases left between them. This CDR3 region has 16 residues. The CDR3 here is CAYTSLTGFLQETQYF. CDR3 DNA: TGTGCCTATACATCTCTCACAGGATTCCTTCAAGAGACCCAGTACTTC.

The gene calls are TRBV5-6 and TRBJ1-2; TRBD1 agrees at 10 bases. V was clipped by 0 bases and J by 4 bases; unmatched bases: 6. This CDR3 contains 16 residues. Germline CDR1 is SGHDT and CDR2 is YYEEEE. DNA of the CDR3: TGTGCCAGCAGCTTGGCCCCCGGGACAGGGGTCTATGGCTACACCTTC. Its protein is CASSLAPGTGVYGYTF.